Listed below are T cell receptor beta chains from one sample, sequenced in a study of siplizumab effects on memory and regulatory T cells. Using immunoSEQ multiplex PCR, the repertoire was profiled, and TCRdb retains in-frame clones only, with some absent. Of more than 95,000 clones in the sample, roughly 94% were seen once. Sequenced material: non-Treg CD4+ T cells sorted from blood. These receptor sequences come from a human donor in good health. The CDR3 runs from the conserved cysteine through the conserved F or W. D genes are given only for firm matches. Size values are once, few and many counts, or a class for expanded clones, and some rows have none.

clone_size: .; j_call: TRBJ1-1; d_call: TRBD1; v_call: TRBV4-1; cdr3_nt: TGCGCCAGCAGCGTCCGGACAGGGGACACTGAAGCTTTCTTT; cdr3_aa: CASSVRTGDTEAFF
clone_size: .; j_call: TRBJ2-1; d_call: TRBD2; v_call: TRBV19; cdr3_nt: TGTGCCAGTAGTGTACTAGCGGGGGAGTACAATGAGCAGTTCTTC; cdr3_aa: CASSVLAGEYNEQFF
clone_size: .; j_call: TRBJ2-7; d_call: TRBD2; v_call: TRBV6-5; cdr3_nt: TGTGCCAGCAGGATAGCGGGAGGTATGCCCTACGAGCAGTACTTC; cdr3_aa: CASRIAGGMPYEQYF
clone_size: .; j_call: TRBJ2-1; d_call: TRBD1; v_call: TRBV7-9; cdr3_nt: TGTGCCAGCAGCTTCGGACAGGGAGTTGAATTCTTC; cdr3_aa: CASSFGQGVEFF
clone_size: .; j_call: TRBJ2-5; d_call: .; v_call: TRBV15; cdr3_nt: TGTGCCACCGGGTCGGGACGGGGGTCGTACCAAGAGACCCAGTACTTC; cdr3_aa: CATGSGRGSYQETQYF
clone_size: .; j_call: TRBJ1-1; d_call: .; v_call: TRBV5-5; cdr3_nt: TGTGCCAGCAGCCGGGGGAACACTGAAGCTTTCTTT; cdr3_aa: CASSRGNTEAFF
clone_size: once; j_call: TRBJ2-6; d_call: .; v_call: TRBV18; cdr3_nt: TGTGCCAGCTCACACAGGGAAGGGGGCTCTGGGGCCAACGTCCTGACTTTC; cdr3_aa: CASSHREGGSGANVLTF
clone_size: .; j_call: TRBJ2-7; d_call: .; v_call: TRBV7-2; cdr3_nt: TGTGCCAGCAGCTTAGCGAAGGGGAAGAGGGAAGAGCAGTACTTC; cdr3_aa: CASSLAKGKREEQYF
clone_size: .; j_call: TRBJ2-7; d_call: TRBD2; v_call: TRBV7-2; cdr3_nt: TGTGCCAGCAGCTTAGCTGGGGGGGAGAGCTACGAGCAGTACTTC; cdr3_aa: CASSLAGGESYEQYF
clone_size: .; j_call: TRBJ2-5; d_call: .; v_call: TRBV11-2; cdr3_nt: TGTGCCAGCAGCATCACTGGGACGCCGGAAGAGACCCAGTACTTC; cdr3_aa: CASSITGTPEETQYF
clone_size: .; j_call: TRBJ2-3; d_call: .; v_call: TRBV7-8; cdr3_nt: TGTGCCAGCACCCCGACGGGGGCAGATACGCAGTATTTT; cdr3_aa: CASTPTGADTQYF
clone_size: .; j_call: TRBJ1-2; d_call: .; v_call: TRBV6-1; cdr3_nt: TGTGCCAGCAGTGGGAGTAGCCAGGTGGATGGCTACACCTTC; cdr3_aa: CASSGSSQVDGYTF
clone_size: .; j_call: TRBJ1-4; d_call: .; v_call: TRBV5-1; cdr3_nt: TGCGCCAGCAGCTTTGGACCGGTTAATGAAAAACTGTTTTTT; cdr3_aa: CASSFGPVNEKLFF